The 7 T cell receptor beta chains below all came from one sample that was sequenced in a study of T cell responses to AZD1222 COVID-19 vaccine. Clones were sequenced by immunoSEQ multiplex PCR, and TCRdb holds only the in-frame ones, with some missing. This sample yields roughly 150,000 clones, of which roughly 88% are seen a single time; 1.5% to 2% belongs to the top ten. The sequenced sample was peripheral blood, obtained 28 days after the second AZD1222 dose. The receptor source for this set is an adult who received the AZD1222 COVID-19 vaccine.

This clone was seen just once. CDR3 nucleotides: TGTGCCAGCAGCCCCGGGGGTTGGGGGGTTCAAGAGACCCAGTACTTC. Amino acids: CASSPGGWGVQETQYF. The rearrangement links TRBV9 to TRBJ2-5; D may be TRBD2 (6 bases). CDR3 length: 16 amino acids. V gave up 4 bases and J gave up 2 bases, with 18 bases separating them. Per germline, CDR1 SGDLS and CDR2 YYNGEE.

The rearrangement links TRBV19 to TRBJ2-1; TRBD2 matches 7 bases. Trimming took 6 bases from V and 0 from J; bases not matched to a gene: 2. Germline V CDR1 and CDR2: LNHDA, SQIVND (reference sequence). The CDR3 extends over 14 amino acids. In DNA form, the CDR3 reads TGTGCCAGTAGCGGGGGGAGCTCCTACAATGAGCAGTTCTTC. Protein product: CASSGGSSYNEQFF.

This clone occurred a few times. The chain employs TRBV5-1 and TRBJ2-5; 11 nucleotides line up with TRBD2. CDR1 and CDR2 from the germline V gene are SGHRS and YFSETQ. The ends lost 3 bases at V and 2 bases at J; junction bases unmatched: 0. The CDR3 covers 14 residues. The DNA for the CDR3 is TGCGCCAGCAGCTCTAGCGGGGGGCAAGAGACCCAGTACTTC. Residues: CASSSSGGQETQYF.

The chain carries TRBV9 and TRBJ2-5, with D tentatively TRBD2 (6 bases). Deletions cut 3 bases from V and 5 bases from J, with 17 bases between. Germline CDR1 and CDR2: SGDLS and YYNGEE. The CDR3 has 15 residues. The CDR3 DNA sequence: TGTGCCAGCAGCGCTGGGGACTTGGGGCGGGAGACCCAGTACTTC. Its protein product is CASSAGDLGRETQYF. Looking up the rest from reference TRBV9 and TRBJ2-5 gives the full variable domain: DSGVTQTPKHLITATGQRVTLRCSPRSGDLSVYWYQQSLDQGLQFLIQYYNGEERAKGNILERFSAQQFPDLHSELNLSSLELGDSALYFCASSAGDLGRETQYFGPGTRLLVL.

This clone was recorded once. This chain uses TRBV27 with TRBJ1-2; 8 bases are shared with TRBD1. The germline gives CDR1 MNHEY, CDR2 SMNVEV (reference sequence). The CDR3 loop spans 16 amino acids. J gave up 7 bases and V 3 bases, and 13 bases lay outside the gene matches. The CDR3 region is CASSFVPRTGSAGYTF. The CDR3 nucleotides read TGTGCCAGCAGTTTCGTTCCGAGGACAGGGTCCGCTGGCTACACCTTC.

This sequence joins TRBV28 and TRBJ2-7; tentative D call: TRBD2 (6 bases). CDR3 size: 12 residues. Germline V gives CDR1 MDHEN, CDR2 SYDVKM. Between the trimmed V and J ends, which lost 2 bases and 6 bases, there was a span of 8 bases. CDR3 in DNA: TGTGCCAGCAGTTTAGGAGCGGGCGAGCAGTACGTC. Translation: CASSLGAGEQYV.

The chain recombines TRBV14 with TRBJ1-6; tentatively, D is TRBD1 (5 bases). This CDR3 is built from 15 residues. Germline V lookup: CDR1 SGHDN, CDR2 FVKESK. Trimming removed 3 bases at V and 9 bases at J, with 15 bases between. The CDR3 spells CASSQPGGSPSPLHF. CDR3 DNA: TGTGCCAGCAGCCAGCCGGGGGGAAGTCCTTCACCCCTCCACTTT.